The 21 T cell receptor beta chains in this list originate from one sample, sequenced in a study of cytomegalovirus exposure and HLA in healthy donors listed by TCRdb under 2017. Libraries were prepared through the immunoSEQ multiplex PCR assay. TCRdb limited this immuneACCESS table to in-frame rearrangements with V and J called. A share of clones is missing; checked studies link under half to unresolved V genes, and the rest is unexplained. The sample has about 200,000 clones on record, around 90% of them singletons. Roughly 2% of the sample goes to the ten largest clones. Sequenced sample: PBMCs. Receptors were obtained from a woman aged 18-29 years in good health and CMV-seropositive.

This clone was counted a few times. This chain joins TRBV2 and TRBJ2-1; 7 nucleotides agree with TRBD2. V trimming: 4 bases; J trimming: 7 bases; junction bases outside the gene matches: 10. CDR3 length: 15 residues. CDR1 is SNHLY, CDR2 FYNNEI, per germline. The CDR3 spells CASSVGGRGGNEQFF. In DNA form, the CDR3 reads TGTGCCAGCAGTGTAGGAGGGAGGGGTGGGAATGAGCAGTTCTTC.

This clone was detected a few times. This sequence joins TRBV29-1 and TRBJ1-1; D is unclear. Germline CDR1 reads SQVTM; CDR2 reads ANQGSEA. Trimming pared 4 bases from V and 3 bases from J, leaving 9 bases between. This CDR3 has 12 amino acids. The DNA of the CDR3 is TGCAGCGTTGGCCAGTCGCACACTGAAGCTTTCTTT. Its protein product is CSVGQSHTEAFF.

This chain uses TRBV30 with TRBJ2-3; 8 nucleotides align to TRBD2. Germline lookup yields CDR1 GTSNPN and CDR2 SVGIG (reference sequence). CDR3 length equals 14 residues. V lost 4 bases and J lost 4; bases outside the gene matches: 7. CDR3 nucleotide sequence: TGTGCCTGGAAAAGCGGGAGTTTCTCAGATACGCAGTATTTT. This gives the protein CAWKSGSFSDTQYF.

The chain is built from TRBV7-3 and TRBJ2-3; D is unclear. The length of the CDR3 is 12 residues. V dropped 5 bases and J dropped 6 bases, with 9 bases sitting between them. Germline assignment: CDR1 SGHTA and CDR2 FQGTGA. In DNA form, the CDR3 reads TGTGCCAGCAGCCTCATTGCGGATACGCAGTATTTT. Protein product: CASSLIADTQYF.

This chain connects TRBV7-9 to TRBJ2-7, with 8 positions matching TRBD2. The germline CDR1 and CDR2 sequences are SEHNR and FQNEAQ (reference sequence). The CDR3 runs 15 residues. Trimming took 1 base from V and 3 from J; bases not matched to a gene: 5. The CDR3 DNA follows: TGTGCCAGCAGCTTAGTCTCAGCGGGAGTCTACGAGCAGTACTTC. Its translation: CASSLVSAGVYEQYF.

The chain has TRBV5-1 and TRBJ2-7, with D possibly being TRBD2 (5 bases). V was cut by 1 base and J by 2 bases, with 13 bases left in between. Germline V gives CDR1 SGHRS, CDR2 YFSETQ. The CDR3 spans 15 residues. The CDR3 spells CASSLSSAGTYEQYF. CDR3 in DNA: TGCGCCAGCAGCTTGTCGTCCGCCGGGACCTACGAGCAGTACTTC.

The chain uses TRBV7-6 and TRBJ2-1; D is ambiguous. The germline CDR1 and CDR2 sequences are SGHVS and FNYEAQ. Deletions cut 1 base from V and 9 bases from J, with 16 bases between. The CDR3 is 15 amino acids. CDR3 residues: CASSLVVLAQSEQFF. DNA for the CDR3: TGTGCCAGCAGCTTAGTAGTTTTAGCTCAAAGTGAGCAGTTCTTC.

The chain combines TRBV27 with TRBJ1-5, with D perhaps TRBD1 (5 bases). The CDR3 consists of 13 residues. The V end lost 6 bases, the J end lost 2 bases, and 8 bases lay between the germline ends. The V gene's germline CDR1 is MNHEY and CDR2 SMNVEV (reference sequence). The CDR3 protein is CASSRGGNQPQHF. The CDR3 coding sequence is TGTGCCAGCAGCCGGGGGGGCAATCAGCCCCAGCATTTT.

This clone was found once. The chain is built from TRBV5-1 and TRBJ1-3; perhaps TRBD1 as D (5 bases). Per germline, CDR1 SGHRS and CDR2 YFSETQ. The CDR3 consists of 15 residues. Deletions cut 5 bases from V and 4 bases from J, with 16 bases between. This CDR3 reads CASRIEPGPGNTIYF. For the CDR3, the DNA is TGCGCCAGCAGGATTGAACCAGGGCCAGGAAACACCATATATTTT.

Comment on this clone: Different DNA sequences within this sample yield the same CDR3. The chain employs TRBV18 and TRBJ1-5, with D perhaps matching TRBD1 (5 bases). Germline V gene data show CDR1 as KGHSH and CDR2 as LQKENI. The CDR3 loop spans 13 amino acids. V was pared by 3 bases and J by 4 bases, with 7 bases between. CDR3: CASSPAGNQPQHF. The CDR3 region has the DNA TGTGCCAGCTCACCGGCAGGGAATCAGCCCCAGCATTTT.

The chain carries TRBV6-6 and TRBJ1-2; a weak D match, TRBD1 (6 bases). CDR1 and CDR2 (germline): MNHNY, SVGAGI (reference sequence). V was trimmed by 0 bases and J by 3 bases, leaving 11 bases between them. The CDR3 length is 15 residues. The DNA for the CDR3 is TGTGCCAGCAGTTACTCGTCAGGGGCTGACTATGGCTACACCTTC. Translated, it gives CASSYSSGADYGYTF.

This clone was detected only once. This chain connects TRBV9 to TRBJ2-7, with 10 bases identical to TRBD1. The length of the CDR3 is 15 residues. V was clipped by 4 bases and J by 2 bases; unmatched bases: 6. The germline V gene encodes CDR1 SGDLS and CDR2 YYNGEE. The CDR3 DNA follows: TGTGCCAGCAGCCAGACCGGGACAGGGGCCTACGAGCAGTACTTC. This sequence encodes CASSQTGTGAYEQYF.

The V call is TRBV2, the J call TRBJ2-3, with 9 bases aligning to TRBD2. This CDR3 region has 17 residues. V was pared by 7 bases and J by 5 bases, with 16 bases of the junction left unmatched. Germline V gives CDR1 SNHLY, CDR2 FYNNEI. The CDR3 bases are TGTGCCAGCAAGGTCGTGACGGGACTAGCAGTAATAGATACGCAGTATTTT. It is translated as CASKVVTGLAVIDTQYF.

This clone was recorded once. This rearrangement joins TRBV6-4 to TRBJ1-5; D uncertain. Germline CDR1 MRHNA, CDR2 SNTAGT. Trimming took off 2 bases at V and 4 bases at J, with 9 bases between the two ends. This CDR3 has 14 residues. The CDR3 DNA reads TGTGCCAGCAGTGACCAGGCTGGAAATCAGCCCCAGCATTTT. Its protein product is CASSDQAGNQPQHF.

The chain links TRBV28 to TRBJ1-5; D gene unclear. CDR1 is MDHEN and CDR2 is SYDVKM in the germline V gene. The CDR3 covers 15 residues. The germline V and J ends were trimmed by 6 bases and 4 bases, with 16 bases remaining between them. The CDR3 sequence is CASRRLGYVNQPQHF. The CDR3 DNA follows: TGTGCCAGCAGGAGACTCGGTTATGTGAATCAGCCCCAGCATTTT.

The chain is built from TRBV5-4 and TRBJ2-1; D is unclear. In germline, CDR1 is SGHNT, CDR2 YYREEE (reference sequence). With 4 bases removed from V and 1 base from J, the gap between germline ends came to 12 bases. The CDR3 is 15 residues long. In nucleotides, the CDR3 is TGTGCCAGCAGCCCCGTGGCCCAGTCCTACAATGAGCAGTTCTTC. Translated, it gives CASSPVAQSYNEQFF.

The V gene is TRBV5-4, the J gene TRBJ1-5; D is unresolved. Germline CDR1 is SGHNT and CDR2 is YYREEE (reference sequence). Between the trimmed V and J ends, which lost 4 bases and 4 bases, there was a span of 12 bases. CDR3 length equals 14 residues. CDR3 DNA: TGTGCCAGCAGCCCGAGCCGAGAGAATCAGCCCCAGCATTTT. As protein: CASSPSRENQPQHF. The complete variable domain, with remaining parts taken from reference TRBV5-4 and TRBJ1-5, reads ETGVTQSPTHLIKTRGQQVTLRCSSQSGHNTVSWYQQALGQGPQFIFQYYREEENGRGNFPPRFSGLQFPNYSSELNVNALELDDSALYLCASSPSRENQPQHFGDGTRLSIL.

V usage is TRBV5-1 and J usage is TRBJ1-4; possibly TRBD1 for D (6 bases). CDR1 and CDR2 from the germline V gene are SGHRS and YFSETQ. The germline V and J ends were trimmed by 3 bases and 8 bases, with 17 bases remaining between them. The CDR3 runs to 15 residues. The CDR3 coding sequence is TGCGCCAGCAGCTCTGAGGGCTCAGGGGAGGAAAAACTGTTTTTT. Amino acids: CASSSEGSGEEKLFF. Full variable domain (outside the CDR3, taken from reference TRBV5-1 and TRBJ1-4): KAGVTQTPRYLIKTRGQQVTLSCSPISGHRSVSWYQQTPGQGLQFLFEYFSETQRNKGNFPGRFSGRQFSNSRSEMNVSTLELGDSALYLCASSSEGSGEEKLFFGSGTQLSVL.

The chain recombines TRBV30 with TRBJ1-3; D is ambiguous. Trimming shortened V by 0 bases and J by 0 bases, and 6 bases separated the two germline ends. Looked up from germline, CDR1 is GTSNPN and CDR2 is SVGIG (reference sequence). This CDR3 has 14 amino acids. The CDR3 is CAWSVTGSGNTIYF. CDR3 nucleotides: TGTGCCTGGAGTGTAACCGGCTCTGGAAACACCATATATTTT.

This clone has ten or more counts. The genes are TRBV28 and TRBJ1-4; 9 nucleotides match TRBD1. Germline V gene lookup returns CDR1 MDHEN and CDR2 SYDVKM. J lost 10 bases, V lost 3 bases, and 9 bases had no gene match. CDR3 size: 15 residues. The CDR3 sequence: CASSLGQGKGGKLFF. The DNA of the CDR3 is TGTGCCAGCAGTTTGGGACAGGGAAAAGGTGGAAAACTGTTTTTT.

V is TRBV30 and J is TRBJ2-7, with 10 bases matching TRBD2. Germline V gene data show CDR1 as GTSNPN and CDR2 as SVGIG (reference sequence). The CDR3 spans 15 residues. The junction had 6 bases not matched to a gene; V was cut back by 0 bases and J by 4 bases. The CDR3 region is CAWSVDSGRIYEQYF. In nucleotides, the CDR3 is TGTGCCTGGAGTGTAGATAGCGGGAGGATTTACGAGCAGTACTTC.